This T cell receptor (beta chain) was recorded in a study of monozygotic twins with inflammatory bowel disease. Study-wide findings and caveats: The existence of one strong signal or clonotype linked to IBD lacked support. In patient repertoires, differing immunosuppressive treatments may have added some variability. None of the different T cell subtypes could be distinguished from one another.

As to this clonotype: The antigen is unknown.

TCRalpha and TCRbeta cDNA was put through two nested PCRs of approximately 17 and 9 cycles. For each CDR3 protein, TCRdb gives one entry from its re-call of the 5' RACE reads, without DNA. This table lists approximately 400,000 distinct CDR3 sequences. The clonotype originates from a human donor with ulcerative colitis or Crohn's disease, or a healthy co-twin of an affected twin (not recorded which). The sequencing sample was made of blood.

The CDR3 loop is CASRVGTLSLDTQYF. The rearrangement joins TRBV12-3 or TRBV12-4 to TRBJ2-3; TCRdb's D call, TRBD2, is unchecked because there is no DNA. The CDR3 is 15 residues long.